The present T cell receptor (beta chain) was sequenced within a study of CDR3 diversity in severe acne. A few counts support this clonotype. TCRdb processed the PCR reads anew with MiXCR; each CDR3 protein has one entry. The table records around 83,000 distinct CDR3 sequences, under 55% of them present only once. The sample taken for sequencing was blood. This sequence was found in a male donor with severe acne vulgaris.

CDR3 sequence: CASSYRTGSSPLHF. CDR3 in DNA: TGTGCCAGCAGTTACCGGACAGGGAGTTCACCCCTCCACTTT. This chain connects TRBV6-2 or TRBV6-3 to TRBJ1-6, with 8 bases aligning to TRBD1. The CDR3 totals 14 residues. Germline V lookup: CDR1 MNHEY, CDR2 SVGEGT. Unmatched junction bases numbered 3, after V lost 2 bases and J lost 9 bases.